This T cell receptor beta chain came from a study of blood T cells in healthy people across ages (dated by TCRdb to about 2015). About the investigation overall: In model experiments, template switching captured about one uniquely barcoded TCR beta cDNA molecule for every two T cells. For two donors (one aged 18 to 30 and one aged 80 or older), the study analyzed two additional independent replicas of 1 million unique cDNA reads from the same blood draw. The donors were divided into four age groups: young (average around 17 years), middle-aged (over 35), aged (roughly 60) and long-lived (approximately 74). To track age-related changes in TCR beta repertoire diversity, the study relied on deep sequencing normalized with unique cDNA molecular identifiers. Donors of different ages were randomly distributed across sequencing lanes to avoid experimental bias.

This clonotype was recorded once. The antigen it binds to is not known. Qualities for individual bases were not recorded, and no much larger clone is one base off. One read alone lends weak support. The approximately 41 donors, aged 6 to 90 years, were systemically healthy Caucasian individuals from Russia. Approximately 11 milliliters of peripheral blood were drawn from each donor into EDTA-treated Vacutainer tubes. Ficoll-Paque density-gradient centrifugation was used to isolate PBMCs, with at least 7 million obtained per sample. Trizol reagent was used to extract total RNA from the PBMCs, yielding at least 5.5 micrograms per sample. For every donor, flow cytometry on a PBMC aliquot measured the percentage of naive CD45RAhigh/CD27high T cells. The receptor library was made with 5' RACE. Sequencing relied on an Illumina HiSeq 2500. A second roughly 7 to 11 cycle PCR used a sample-barcoded 5' primer and a J-beta primer mix. A template-switch 5' adaptor carrying 12 random nucleotides introduced a unique molecular identifier onto each TCR beta cDNA molecule. Each sample yielded at least 2.5 million CDR3-containing paired-end reads. All of the RNA was converted into first-strand cDNA using the Mint cDNA synthesis kit, with a TRBC-specific oligonucleotide serving as the primer. Following uracil-DNA glycosylase treatment, a first 18-cycle PCR with universal primers M1SS and BC2_uni_R was performed on all cDNA. Turning to the authors' computational methods: For normalization, 1 million high-quality reads, each with a distinct molecular identifier, were randomly selected from each sample. Instead of being binned into consensus sequences, reads that shared molecular identifiers were thrown out. MiTCR, with a Q25 quality threshold and the strictest error-elimination algorithm, was used for CDR3 identification, clonotype clustering and error correction. A nonparametric unseen species model with Euler transformation was used to estimate lower-bound total TCR beta diversity. TCRdb's own reprocessing of the public reads used fastp at Q25 and MiXCR and kept productive beta chains. Each CDR3 protein appears once, grouped with its most common genes and DNA. Clone size and V and J calls follow TCRdb, not the original study. For this sample the table gives 700,000 to 800,000 distinct CDR3 sequences, of which about 42% were detected only once. Jointly, the top ten make up roughly 20% of the sample.

The V end gives up 7 bases and the J end 3 bases, leaving 13 bases in the junction not matched to a gene. There are 16 amino acids in the CDR3, from cysteine to phenylalanine inclusive. The CDR3 DNA has 48 bases and is translated from base 1. Overall results and qualifications from the work: Estimates of total diversity from one million sequenced T cells were regarded as lower bounds and underestimates. Because profiling used bulk unsorted PBMCs, naive and antigen-experienced compartments could not be compared conclusively. Compared with the aged group, the long-lived group had more naive CD4+ T cells, fewer expanded clones and increased TCR diversity, a pattern suggesting age selection. The CMV infection status of donors was not known, potentially confounding age-related changes in expanded clonotypes. Observed TCR beta diversity correlated strongly with the percentage of naive T cells measured by flow cytometry. Observed TCR beta diversity per million T cells fell roughly linearly with age, and a significant reduction was already apparent by age around 40.

Rearrangement joined TRBV12-3 or TRBV12-4 to TRBJ2-3; 7 central bases correspond to TRBD1. This TCR came from a woman in her fifties or sixties in good health. Sequenced: blood. Here the CDR3 is given as CASTTVGQGDTDTQYF. The base sequence is TGTGCCAGCACCACCGTGGGGCAGGGGGATACAGATACGCAGTATTTT.